One and the same sample provided the 3 T cell receptor beta chains below, sequenced in a study of OX40 agonist ivuxolimab in advanced cancers. Using immunoSEQ multiplex PCR, the repertoire was profiled, and TCRdb retains in-frame clones only, with some absent. The sample has approximately 38,000 clones; approximately 79% are singletons. Sequencing used CD4+ or CD8+ T cells sorted from blood, obtained in a trial of the OX40 agonist ivuxolimab. The source of these receptors is an adult with an advanced solid tumor such as melanoma, head and neck, liver or kidney cancer.

This clone was seen once. J is TRBJ2-5 and V is TRBV5-1; possibly TRBD2 for D (6 bases). With 2 bases removed from V and 5 bases from J, the gap between germline ends came to 19 bases. CDR3 length equals 16 residues. Germline V gene sequence: CDR1 SGHRS, CDR2 YFSETQ. CDR3 region: CASSFEGTAAGETQYF. As DNA, the CDR3 is TGCGCCAGCAGCTTCGAAGGGACGGCCGCGGGGGAGACCCAGTACTTC.

This chain links TRBV6-6 with TRBJ2-1; no definite D call. From germline, CDR1 is MNHNY and CDR2 SVGAGI (reference sequence). This CDR3 has 14 residues. With 0 bases removed from V and 8 bases from J, the gap between germline ends came to 11 bases. In DNA form, the CDR3 reads TGTGCCAGCAGTTACTCGAAAGGAGTCGATGAGCAGTTCTTC. It codes for CASSYSKGVDEQFF.

V is TRBV6-5 and J is TRBJ2-1, with a weak D call TRBD1 (5 bases). Germline V CDR1 and CDR2: MNHEY, SVGAGI. Trimming shortened V by 6 bases and J by 3 bases, and 12 bases separated the two germline ends. The CDR3 extends over 14 amino acids. CDR3 nucleotide sequence: TGTGCCAGCAGCCGCGGACACGGCTACAATGAGCAGTTCTTC. It specifies CASSRGHGYNEQFF.